The rows below give T cell receptor beta chains drawn from one sample of a study of shared clonotypes between healthy human individuals. Some clones are missing from TCRdb's copy, which holds only in-frame ones; the method was immunoSEQ multiplex PCR. Of around 2,000,000 clones listed, 95% are singletons. Sequencing was carried out using naive CD4+ T cells sorted from blood. These receptors were collected from a man between 18 and 29 years old in good health. Both conserved end residues are part of each CDR3. Size values are once, few and many counts, or a class for expanded clones, and some rows have none.

CASSYQPRLNYEQYF TRBJ2-7 once TRBV6-5
CASSTIIMDRASQNTGELFF TRBJ2-2 - TRBV27
CASSLEAGSLNTEAFF TRBJ1-1 - TRBV5-4
CASGGTSSGRIF TRBJ2-7 - TRBV2
CASGPPTSGSPHEQYF TRBJ2-7 - TRBV5-1
CASSTTGSGGANVLTF TRBJ2-6 - TRBV7-2
CASSPRDYTYEQYF TRBJ2-7 - TRBV9
CASSPSRGESSYEQYF TRBJ2-7 once TRBV18
CASSLRTSYTSSGANVLTF TRBJ2-6 - TRBV7-9
CASSENRGSGEQYF TRBJ2-7 - TRBV6-1
CASSPRGGETQYF TRBJ2-5 once TRBV18
CASSYLANEQYF TRBJ2-7 - TRBV6-6
CAWSSLGLATQYF TRBJ2-3 - TRBV30
CASRNPLRETQYF TRBJ2-5 - TRBV25-1
CASSLIVGTGPAAGYTF TRBJ1-2 - TRBV7-9
CASSGWGADPYEQYF TRBJ2-7 - TRBV6-1
CASSPPGNTQYF TRBJ2-3 - TRBV18
CSSGTGDTEAFF TRBJ1-1 - TRBV29-1
CASIGGGLGTEAFF TRBJ1-1 - TRBV27
CASSLEWGPGANVLTF TRBJ2-6 - TRBV5-1
CASSNNRGPKETQYF TRBJ2-5 - TRBV19
CASSWGQGGNEQFF TRBJ2-1 - TRBV7-2
CASSELTGGYGYTF TRBJ1-2 - TRBV2
CAIQSGANVLTF TRBJ2-6 - TRBV10-3
CASKSGNQPQHF TRBJ1-5 - TRBV6-5
CASSVDRVSTEAFF TRBJ1-1 once TRBV7-2
CASSLAGQGSNSPLHF TRBJ1-6 - TRBV5-1
CASSQDWDRGYEQYF TRBJ2-7 few TRBV4-3
CASTDGTVQETQYF TRBJ2-5 - TRBV19
CASSPRDGGGMTEAFF TRBJ1-1 once TRBV11-1
CASSGASGVNTGELFF TRBJ2-2 - TRBV5-4
CASSLQGLQETQYF TRBJ2-5 - TRBV27
CAWSPTGGQWYGYTF TRBJ1-2 - TRBV30
CASSSFGRGYTGELFF TRBJ2-2 - TRBV11-3
CAYQTAGTEAFF TRBJ1-1 - TRBV30
CASSPPGGRTGYTF TRBJ1-2 once TRBV7-2
CAVTAGDRALEQYF TRBJ2-7 once TRBV6-1
CASSGTSGRTDTQYF TRBJ2-3 - TRBV10-1
CAISESRAGAGNEQYF TRBJ2-7 many TRBV10-3
CASNKNRGENQPQHF TRBJ1-5 - TRBV7-3
CASSQDGDSSTDTQYF TRBJ2-3 - TRBV4-3
CAISESEAAHSYEQYF TRBJ2-7 - TRBV10-3
CASSLESSNQPQHF TRBJ1-5 - TRBV7-2
CASRDSGEAPDTQYF TRBJ2-3 - TRBV28
CASSLEDLQDVSYEQYF TRBJ2-7 - TRBV7-9
CAWKIGYNSPLHF TRBJ1-6 - TRBV30
CASSQGLKGAVGETQYF TRBJ2-5 - TRBV4-1
CASSLYRPRGSSYNEQFF TRBJ2-1 - TRBV28
CASSFTSGSLEQYF TRBJ2-7 - TRBV7-6